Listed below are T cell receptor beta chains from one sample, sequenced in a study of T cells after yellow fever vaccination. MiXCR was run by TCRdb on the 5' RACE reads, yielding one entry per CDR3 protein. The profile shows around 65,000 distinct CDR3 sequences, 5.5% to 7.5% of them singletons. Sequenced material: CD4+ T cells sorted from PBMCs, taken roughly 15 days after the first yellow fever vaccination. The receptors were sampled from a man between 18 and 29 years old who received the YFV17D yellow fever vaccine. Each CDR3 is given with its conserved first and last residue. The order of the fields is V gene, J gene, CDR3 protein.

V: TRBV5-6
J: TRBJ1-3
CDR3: CASSLVSFGGNTIYF

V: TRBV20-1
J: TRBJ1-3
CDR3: CSASGYSGNTIYF

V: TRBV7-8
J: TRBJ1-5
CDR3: CASSTEGQGGNQPQHF

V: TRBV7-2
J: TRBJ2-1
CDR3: CASSSRGGGKLQEQFF

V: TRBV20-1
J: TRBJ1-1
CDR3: CSARDQQRRTEAFF

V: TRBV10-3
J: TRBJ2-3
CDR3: CAIGSPFMRGTPDTQYF

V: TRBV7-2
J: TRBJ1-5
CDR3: CASSPGTAREEPQHF

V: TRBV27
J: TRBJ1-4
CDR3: CASSSTGDNEKLFF

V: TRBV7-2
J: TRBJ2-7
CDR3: CASSLSGGIYEQYF

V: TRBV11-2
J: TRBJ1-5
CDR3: CASSFLQGNQPQHF

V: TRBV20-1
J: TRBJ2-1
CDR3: CSAREGGEQFF

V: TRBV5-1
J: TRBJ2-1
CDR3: CASSGGAGAPEQFF

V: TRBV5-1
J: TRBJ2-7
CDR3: CASSLRRGVTVHEQYF

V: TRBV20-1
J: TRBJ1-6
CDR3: CSASHGLGRSPLHF

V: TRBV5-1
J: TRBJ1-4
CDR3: CASSKTGTANEKLFF

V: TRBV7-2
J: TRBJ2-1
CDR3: CASSYNTLDRAGEQFF

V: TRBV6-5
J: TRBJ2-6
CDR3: CASSYRGAGLVLANVLTF

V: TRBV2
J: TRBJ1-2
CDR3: CASSGETGGYYGYTF

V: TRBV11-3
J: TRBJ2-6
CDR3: CASSPPGANVLTF

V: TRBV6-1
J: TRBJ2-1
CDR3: CASRPVGSSYNEQFF

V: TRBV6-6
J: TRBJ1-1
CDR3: CASRADRMSMNTEAFF

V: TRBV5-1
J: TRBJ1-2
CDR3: CASSLVSVGNYGYTF

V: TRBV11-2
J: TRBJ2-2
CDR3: CASSARQGATGELFF

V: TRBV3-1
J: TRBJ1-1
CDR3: CASSQGTGSTEAFF

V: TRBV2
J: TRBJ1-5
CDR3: CAICLSAGDNQPQHF

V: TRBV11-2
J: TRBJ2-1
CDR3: CASSRTRRDTLRFF

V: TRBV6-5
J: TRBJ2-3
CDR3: CASSYQVFKGSADTQYF

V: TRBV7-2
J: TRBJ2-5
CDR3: CASSLNPYQETQYF

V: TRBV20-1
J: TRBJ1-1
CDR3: CSACRELGEAFF

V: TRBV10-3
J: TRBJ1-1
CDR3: CAIRQGATEAFF

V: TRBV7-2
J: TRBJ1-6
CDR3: CASSLLNTGDSPLHF

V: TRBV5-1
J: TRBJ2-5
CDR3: CASSPGQGAAWYWETQYF

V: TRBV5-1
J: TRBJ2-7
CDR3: CASSLLQEDPSPTYEQYF

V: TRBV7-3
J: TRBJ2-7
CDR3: CASSLQAGAYEQYF

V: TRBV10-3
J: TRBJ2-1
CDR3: CAIRGTRGDNEQFF

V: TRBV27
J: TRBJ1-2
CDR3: CASSFGQGAFGYTF

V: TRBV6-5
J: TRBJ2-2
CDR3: CASRTPLRGNTGELFF

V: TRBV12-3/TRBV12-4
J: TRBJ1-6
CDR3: CASSPQRDSPLHF

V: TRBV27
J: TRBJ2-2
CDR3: CATGLWQLNTGELFF

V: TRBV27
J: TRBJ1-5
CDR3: CASSLGYQGGQPQHF

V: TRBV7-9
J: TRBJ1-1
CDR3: CASSSQTGGTEAFF

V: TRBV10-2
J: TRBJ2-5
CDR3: CASSDRDRGGETQYF

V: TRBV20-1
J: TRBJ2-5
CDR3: CSARGLGETQYF

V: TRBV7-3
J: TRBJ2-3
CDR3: CASSSGPIDTQYF

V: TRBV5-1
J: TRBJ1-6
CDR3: CASSLEAIGNSPLHF

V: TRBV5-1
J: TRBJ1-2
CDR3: CASSLEPGSYGYTF

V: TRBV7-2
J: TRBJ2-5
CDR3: CASSSGQGATQYF

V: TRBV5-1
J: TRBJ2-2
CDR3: CASSLKDWGFPGELFF

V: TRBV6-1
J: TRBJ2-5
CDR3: CASKQGRHQETQYF

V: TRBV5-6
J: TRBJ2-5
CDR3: CASSLSGGTQETQYF

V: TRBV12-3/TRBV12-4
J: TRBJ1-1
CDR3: CASSLGTWNTEAFF

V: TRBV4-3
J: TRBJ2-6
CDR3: CASSQDLGSSGANVLTF